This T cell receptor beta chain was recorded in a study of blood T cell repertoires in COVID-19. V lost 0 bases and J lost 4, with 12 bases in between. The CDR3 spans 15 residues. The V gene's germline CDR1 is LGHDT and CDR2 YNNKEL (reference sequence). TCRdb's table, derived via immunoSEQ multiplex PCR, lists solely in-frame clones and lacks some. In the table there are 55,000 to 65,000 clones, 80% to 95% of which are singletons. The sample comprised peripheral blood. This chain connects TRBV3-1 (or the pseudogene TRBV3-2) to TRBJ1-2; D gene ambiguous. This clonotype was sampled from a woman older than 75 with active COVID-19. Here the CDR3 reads CASSQDRVSGYGYTF. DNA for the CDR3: TGTGCCAGCAGCCAAGACCGGGTTTCGGGCTATGGCTACACCTTC.